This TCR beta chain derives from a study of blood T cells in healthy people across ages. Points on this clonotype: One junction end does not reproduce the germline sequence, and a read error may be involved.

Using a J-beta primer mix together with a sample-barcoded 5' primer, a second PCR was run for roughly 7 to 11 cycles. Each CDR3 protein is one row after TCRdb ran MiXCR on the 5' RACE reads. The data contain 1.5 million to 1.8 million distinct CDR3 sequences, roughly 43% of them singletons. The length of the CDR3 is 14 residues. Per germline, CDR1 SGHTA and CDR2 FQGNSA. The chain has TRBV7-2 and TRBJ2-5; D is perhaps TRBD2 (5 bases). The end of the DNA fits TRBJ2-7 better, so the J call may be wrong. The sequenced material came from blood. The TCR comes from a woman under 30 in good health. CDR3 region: CANSPGLAPGEQYF. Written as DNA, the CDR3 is TGTGCCAACAGCCCCGGACTGGCTCCCGGCGAGCAGTACTTC.